The following is a TCR beta chain sequence with its context. Its antigen remains unknown. This entry is derived from a study of OX40 agonist ivuxolimab in advanced cancers. V dropped 0 bases and J dropped 5 bases, with 13 bases sitting between them. Germline loops: CDR1 LGHNA, CDR2 YNFKEQ. The CDR3 is 15 amino acids. Notes on the study in general: Within 6 weeks, CD4+ and CD8+ blood T cells expanded clonally at 0.1 to 3.0 mg/kg.

Data came from immunoSEQ multiplex PCR; TCRdb stores just in-frame clones and leaves some out. The sample lists 25,000 to 35,000 clones; 90% to 95% were seen once. Here the sequenced sample was CD4+ or CD8+ T cells sorted from blood, taken in a trial of the OX40 agonist ivuxolimab. This chain joins TRBV4-2 and TRBJ1-1, with D uncertain. This clonotype originated in an adult with an advanced solid tumor such as melanoma, head and neck, liver or kidney cancer. The CDR3 sequence is CASSQEILSLTEAFF. CDR3 nucleotides: TGTGCCAGCAGCCAAGAAATCCTGTCCCTGACTGAAGCTTTCTTT.